This paragraph reports one T cell receptor (beta chain). Antigen unknown. A read error may explain this, as a much larger clone is one base away. Clones were read by immunoSEQ multiplex PCR, and TCRdb kept only the in-frame ones, dropping some. The data contain tens of thousands of clones, approximately 57% of them singletons. The data were taken from a study of cytotoxic CD8 clonotypes in ibrutinib-treated CLL. About the study: Patient counts were 11 relapsed/refractory, about 14 treatment-naive and around 18 IGHV unmutated.

Study-wide results and caveats: Increased clonality at ibrutinib response gave way to a return toward baseline at progression. The study found public clonotypes uncommon, contracting or stable on treatment.

The CDR3 has 12 residues. Deletions cut 2 bases from V and 6 bases from J, with 4 bases between. Germline V gene sequence: CDR1 SGHTA, CDR2 FQGNSA. The V and J genes are TRBV7-2 and TRBJ2-2; D uncertain. The clonotype comes from a human donor with chronic lymphocytic leukemia. Sequencing was performed on PBMCs, taken after 12 months of ibrutinib treatment. As DNA, the CDR3 is TGTGCCAGCAGCTTATCGGCCGGGGAGCTGTTTTTT. Translating gives CASSLSAGELFF.